This T cell receptor beta chain emerged from a study of monozygotic twins with inflammatory bowel disease. Skipping T cell sorting, the study isolated total RNA directly from whole blood. The CDR3 runs to 16 residues. Germline CDR1 reads SGHRS; CDR2 reads YFSETQ. cDNA encoding TCRalpha and TCRbeta underwent two nested PCRs of around 15 and 9 cycles, each of which was followed by bead purification. One entry per CDR3 protein, without DNA, is what TCRdb gives after re-calling the 5' RACE reads. Found here are 400,000 or so distinct CDR3 sequences; the top ten clones hold approximately 2.4%. The rearrangement joins TRBV5-1 to TRBJ2-7; there is no DNA to check the TCRdb D call of TRBD2. The sequence was obtained from a human donor with ulcerative colitis or Crohn's disease, or a healthy co-twin of an affected twin (not recorded which). Sequencing used blood. CDR3 protein: CASSPDPEGLVYEQYF.